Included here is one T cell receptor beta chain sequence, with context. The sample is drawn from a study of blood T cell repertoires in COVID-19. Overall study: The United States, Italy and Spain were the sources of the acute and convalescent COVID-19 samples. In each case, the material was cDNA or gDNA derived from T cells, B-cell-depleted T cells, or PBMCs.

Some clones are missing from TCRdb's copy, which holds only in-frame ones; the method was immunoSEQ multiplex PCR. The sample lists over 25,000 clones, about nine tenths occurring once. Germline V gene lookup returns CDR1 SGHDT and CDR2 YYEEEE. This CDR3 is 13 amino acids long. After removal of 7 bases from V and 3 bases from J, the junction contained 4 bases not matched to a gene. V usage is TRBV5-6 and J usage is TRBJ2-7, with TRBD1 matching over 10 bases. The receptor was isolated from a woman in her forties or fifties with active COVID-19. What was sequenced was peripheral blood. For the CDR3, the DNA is TGTGCCAGCGCCTGGGACAGGGGCTACGAGCAGTACTTC. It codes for CASAWDRGYEQYF.